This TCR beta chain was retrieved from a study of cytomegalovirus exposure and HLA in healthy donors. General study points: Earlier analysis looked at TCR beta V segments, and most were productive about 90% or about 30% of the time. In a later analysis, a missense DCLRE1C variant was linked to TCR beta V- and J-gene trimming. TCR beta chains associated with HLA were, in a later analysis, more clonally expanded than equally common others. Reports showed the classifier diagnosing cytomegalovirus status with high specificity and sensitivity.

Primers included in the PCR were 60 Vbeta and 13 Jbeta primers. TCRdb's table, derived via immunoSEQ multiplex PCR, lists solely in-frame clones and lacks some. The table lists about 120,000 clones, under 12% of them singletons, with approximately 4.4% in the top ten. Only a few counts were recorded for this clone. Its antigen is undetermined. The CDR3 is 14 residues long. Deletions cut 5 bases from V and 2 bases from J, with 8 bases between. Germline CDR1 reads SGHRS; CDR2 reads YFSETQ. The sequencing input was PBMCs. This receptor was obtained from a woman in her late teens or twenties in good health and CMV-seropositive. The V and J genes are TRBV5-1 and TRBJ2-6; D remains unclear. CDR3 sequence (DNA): TGCGCCAGCAGAGTAGTGGCTGGGGCCAACGTCCTGACTTTC. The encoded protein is CASRVVAGANVLTF.